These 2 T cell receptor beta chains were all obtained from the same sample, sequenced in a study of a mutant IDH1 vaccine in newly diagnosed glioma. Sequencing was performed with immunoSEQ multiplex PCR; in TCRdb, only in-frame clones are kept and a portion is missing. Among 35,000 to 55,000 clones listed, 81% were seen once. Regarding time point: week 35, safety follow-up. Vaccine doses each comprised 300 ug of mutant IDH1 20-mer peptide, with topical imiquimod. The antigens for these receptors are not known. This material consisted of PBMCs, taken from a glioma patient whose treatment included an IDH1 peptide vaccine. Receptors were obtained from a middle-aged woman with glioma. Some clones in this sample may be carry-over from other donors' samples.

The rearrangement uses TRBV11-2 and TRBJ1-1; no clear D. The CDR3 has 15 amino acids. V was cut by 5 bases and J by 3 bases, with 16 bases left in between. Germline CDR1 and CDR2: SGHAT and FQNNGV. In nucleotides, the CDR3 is TGTGCCAGCAGCCCGCGCGGGGTTCGGTACACTGAAGCTTTCTTT. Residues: CASSPRGVRYTEAFF.

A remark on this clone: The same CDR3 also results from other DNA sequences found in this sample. The CDR3 region is CSAREETQYF. CDR3 coding DNA: TGCAGTGCTAGAGAGGAGACCCAGTACTTC. The chain carries TRBV20-1 and TRBJ2-5, with unresolved D. Trimming took 0 bases from V and 5 from J, leaving 1 base between them. This CDR3 has 10 amino acids. Germline V lookup: CDR1 DFQATT, CDR2 SNEGSKA (reference sequence).